The 20 T cell receptor beta chains presented below share a single source sample, sequenced in a study of cytomegalovirus exposure and HLA in healthy donors. 60 Vbeta and 13 Jbeta primers were used in PCR. The assay was immunoSEQ multiplex PCR, and TCRdb's table has in-frame clones only and misses some. Here the sample table reports about 150,000 clones. Sequences were obtained from PBMCs. These receptors came from a man aged 30 to 39 in good health and CMV-seronegative.

The gene calls are TRBV4-3 and TRBJ1-2, with 10 bases that match TRBD1. CDR3 length: 13 residues. Germline assignment: CDR1 LGHNA and CDR2 YSLEER. Losses at the gene ends were 3 bases for V and 6 bases for J; bases not matched to a gene: 1. The CDR3 coding sequence is TGCGCCAGCAGCCAGGGGACAGGGGATGGCTACACCTTC. This encodes CASSQGTGDGYTF.

The gene calls are TRBV5-4 and TRBJ2-1; 7 bases agree with TRBD2. Germline values: CDR1 SGHNT, CDR2 YYREEE (reference sequence). The CDR3 spans 15 residues. The ends lost 4 bases at V and 7 bases at J; junction bases unmatched: 11. CDR3 DNA sequence: TGTGCCAGCAGCCTCCCCGGACTAGTGGGTAATGAGCAGTTCTTC. It encodes CASSLPGLVGNEQFF.

The chain links TRBV10-2 to TRBJ1-4; 7 bases are shared with TRBD1. The germline CDR1 and CDR2 sequences are WSHSY and SAAADI. This CDR3 comprises 13 residues. Unmatched junction bases numbered 2, after V lost 4 bases and J lost 6 bases. The CDR3 is CASSGGTDEKLFF. CDR3 DNA sequence: TGCGCCAGCAGTGGTGGGACAGATGAAAAACTGTTTTTT.

The V call is TRBV10-1, the J call TRBJ2-1; 8 bases line up with TRBD1. V gave up 7 bases and J gave up 5 bases; unmatched junction bases: 4. Looked up from germline, CDR1 is WNHNN and CDR2 is SYGVQD (reference sequence). The CDR3 is 13 amino acids. Written as DNA, the CDR3 is TGCGCCAGCACCAAGACAGGGGACAATGAGCAGTTCTTC. Translated: CASTKTGDNEQFF.

The V gene is TRBV5-1, the J gene TRBJ2-3; possibly TRBD2 for D (6 bases). The germline V and J ends were trimmed by 4 bases and 2 bases, with 14 bases remaining between them. Germline loops: CDR1 SGHRS, CDR2 YFSETQ. This CDR3 comprises 15 residues. The DNA for the CDR3 is TGCGCCAGCAGCCTCATTAGCGGACACACAGATACGCAGTATTTT. Translation gives CASSLISGHTDTQYF. The complete variable domain, with remaining parts taken from reference TRBV5-1 and TRBJ2-3, reads KAGVTQTPRYLIKTRGQQVTLSCSPISGHRSVSWYQQTPGQGLQFLFEYFSETQRNKGNFPGRFSGRQFSNSRSEMNVSTLELGDSALYLCASSLISGHTDTQYFGPGTRLTVL.

The rearrangement uses TRBV6-5 and TRBJ2-3; no definite D call. The CDR3 contains 15 residues. Trimming stripped 0 bases from V and 2 bases from J, with 9 bases between. CDR1 MNHEY and CDR2 SVGAGI come from the germline V gene. CDR3 sequence (DNA): TGTGCCAGCAGTTACTCGTACGACTTCACAGATACGCAGTATTTT. As protein: CASSYSYDFTDTQYF.

V and J are TRBV28 and TRBJ1-4; 7 bases align to TRBD1. The CDR3 totals 12 residues. The germline V gene encodes CDR1 MDHEN and CDR2 SYDVKM. After removal of 6 bases from V and 8 bases from J, the junction contained 3 bases not matched to a gene. This CDR3 is CASRQGNEKLFF. CDR3 DNA sequence: TGTGCCAGCAGACAGGGGAACGAAAAACTGTTTTTT.

The chain recombines TRBV30 with TRBJ2-5, with 9 bases identical to TRBD2. Germline assignment: CDR1 GTSNPN and CDR2 SVGIG (reference sequence). The CDR3 covers 12 residues. The V and J ends lost 3 bases and 5 bases, in that order; junction bases with no gene match: 1. CDR3 sequence: CAWRTSGETQYF. The CDR3 region has the DNA TGTGCCTGGAGAACTAGCGGGGAGACCCAGTACTTC.

The chain couples TRBV28 to TRBJ1-4, with TRBD1 identical over 9 bases. The CDR3 is 15 amino acids. The V segment lost 5 bases and the J segment 4 bases; nucleotides outside the gene matches: 5. Germline lookup yields CDR1 MDHEN and CDR2 SYDVKM. In nucleotides, the CDR3 is TGTGCCAGCAGTCGGACAGGGGCCTTTAATGAAAAACTGTTTTTT. Translated: CASSRTGAFNEKLFF.

This chain links TRBV6-5 with TRBJ1-1, with D uncertain. The V gene's germline CDR1 is MNHEY and CDR2 SVGAGI. The CDR3 is made up of 16 amino acids. Trimming removed 2 bases from V and 0 bases from J, with 13 bases in between. CDR3 residues: CASSYTQEAMNTEAFF. As DNA, the CDR3 is TGTGCCAGCAGTTACACGCAGGAAGCAATGAACACTGAAGCTTTCTTT.

CDR3 nucleotides: TGCGCCAGCAGCCACTTCCGGGACAGCGAGTCTAAAGCTTTCTTT. Amino acids: CASSHFRDSESKAFF. The chain carries TRBV4-1 and TRBJ1-1; 7 positions agree with TRBD1. Unmatched junction bases numbered 13, after V lost 3 bases and J lost 9 bases. Germline V gene data show CDR1 as MGHRA and CDR2 as YSYEKL. The CDR3 length is 15 residues.

The chain couples TRBV29-1 to TRBJ2-1; 14 bases are shared with TRBD2. V shed 1 base and J 0 bases; nucleotides not matched to a gene: 11. CDR3 length equals 20 residues. CDR1 is SQVTM and CDR2 is ANQGSEA in the germline V gene. Here the CDR3 DNA reads TGCAGCGTTGAAGGAGTACAGGGACTAGCGGGAGCGAGCTCCTACAATGAGCAGTTCTTC. Translated, it gives CSVEGVQGLAGASSYNEQFF.

V gene TRBV10-1 combines with J gene TRBJ2-3, with 9 positions matching TRBD1. Trimming took 5 bases from V and 3 from J; bases not matched to a gene: 3. CDR1 is WNHNN and CDR2 is SYGVQD in the germline V gene (reference sequence). This CDR3 has 14 residues. Here the CDR3 reads CASSQDRGTDTQYF. The DNA of the CDR3 is TGCGCCAGCAGTCAGGACAGGGGTACAGATACGCAGTATTTT.

The chain joins TRBV5-1 to TRBJ2-3; the D gene is possibly TRBD1 (6 bases). The CDR3 runs to 16 residues. Germline V gives CDR1 SGHRS, CDR2 YFSETQ. Trimming pared 4 bases from V and 2 bases from J, leaving 17 bases between. CDR3: CASSHGSQGYTDTQYF. CDR3 DNA: TGCGCCAGCAGCCACGGGTCACAGGGCTACACAGATACGCAGTATTTT.

The gene calls are TRBV11-3 and TRBJ1-2; TRBD1 matches at 8 bases. The CDR3 contains 13 residues. With V trimmed by 5 bases and J by 5 bases, 4 bases remained unmatched. Germline V lookup: CDR1 SGHNT, CDR2 YENEEA. CDR3 region: CASSPGGPYGYTF. The DNA for the CDR3 is TGTGCCAGCAGCCCAGGGGGCCCTTATGGCTACACCTTC.

The gene calls are TRBV6-5 and TRBJ1-4, with D possibly TRBD1 on 5 matching bases. The CDR3 extends over 16 amino acids. The V gene's germline CDR1 is MNHEY and CDR2 SVGAGI. V was clipped by 4 bases and J by 8 bases, with 20 bases between them. In DNA form, the CDR3 reads TGTGCCAGCAGTTCCACGGCGCCAGGGTGGGAAGAAAAACTGTTTTTT. It encodes CASSSTAPGWEEKLFF.

The CDR3 DNA is TGTGCCAGCTCACCTAGACAGGGGTCTATGAACACTGAAGCTTTCTTT. Amino acid sequence: CASSPRQGSMNTEAFF. V is TRBV18 and J is TRBJ1-1; 8 positions match TRBD1. Germline V lookup: CDR1 KGHSH, CDR2 LQKENI. The CDR3 runs to 16 residues. V lost 3 bases to trimming and J lost 0 bases; unmatched junction nucleotides: 6.

J is TRBJ1-4 and V is TRBV9, with no clear D. The CDR3 contains 15 residues. V lost 4 bases and J lost 7, with 17 bases in between. Looked up from germline, CDR1 is SGDLS and CDR2 is YYNGEE. Here the CDR3 DNA reads TGTGCCAGCAGCCTAGCTCTGGGAGTATTTGAAAAACTGTTTTTT. Its translation: CASSLALGVFEKLFF.

V is TRBV6-5 and J is TRBJ1-1, with a tentative D call TRBD1 (5 bases). Germline CDR1 MNHEY, CDR2 SVGAGI. This CDR3 comprises 16 residues. The V end was cut by 2 bases, the J end by 0 bases, with 13 bases between. CDR3 in DNA: TGTGCCAGCAGTTACACTTCCAGGGCCATGAACACTGAAGCTTTCTTT. Translation gives CASSYTSRAMNTEAFF.

This rearrangement joins TRBV11-2 to TRBJ1-5, with D perhaps matching TRBD1 (5 bases). V dropped 5 bases and J dropped 6 bases, with 17 bases sitting between them. The CDR3 loop spans 15 amino acids. Looked up from germline, CDR1 is SGHAT and CDR2 is FQNNGV. The CDR3 spells CASSPQGGEGQPQHF. For the CDR3, the DNA is TGTGCCAGCAGCCCCCAAGGAGGGGAGGGTCAGCCCCAGCATTTT.